These 25 T cell receptor beta chains came from one sample sequenced in a study of blood T cell repertoires in COVID-19. This table comes from immunoSEQ multiplex PCR, and its TCRdb copy is limited to in-frame clones, with some not included. This sample has approximately 70,000 clones, with 80% found just once. Input material: peripheral blood. These receptors came from a man aged 70 or older who had recovered from COVID-19.

The chain is built from TRBV20-1 and TRBJ2-3, with no clear D. Trimming removed 3 bases from V and 4 bases from J, with 8 bases in between. From germline, CDR1 is DFQATT and CDR2 SNEGSKA (reference sequence). The CDR3 has 12 residues. The DNA of the CDR3 is TGCAGTGCTAGTGTGAGTGCAGATACGCAGTATTTT. Translated, it gives CSASVSADTQYF.

The chain is built from TRBV15 and TRBJ1-3, with D perhaps TRBD1 (5 bases). V gave up 0 bases and J gave up 1 base, with 13 bases separating them. The CDR3 covers 17 residues. Germline V gene sequence: CDR1 LNHNV, CDR2 YYDKDF (reference sequence). CDR3 sequence reads: CATSRDHGGRSGNTIYF. The CDR3 bases are TGTGCCACCAGCAGAGATCATGGGGGGAGGTCTGGAAACACCATATATTTT. Complete variable domain (other parts from reference TRBV15 and TRBJ1-3): DAMVIQNPRYQVTQFGKPVTLSCSQTLNHNVMYWYQQKSSQAPKLLFHYYDKDFNNEADTPDNFQSRRPNTSFCFLDIRSPGLGDTAMYLCATSRDHGGRSGNTIYFGEGSWLTVV.

This clone was detected once. The rearrangement links TRBV7-2 to TRBJ2-1, with 8 bases matching TRBD2. Germline-derived CDR1 and CDR2 are SGHTA and FQGNSA. V lost 6 bases and J lost 0; bases outside the gene matches: 1. The CDR3 is made up of 14 amino acids. The CDR3 DNA is TGTGCCAGCAGTGGGACTAGCTCCTACAATGAGCAGTTCTTC. Translating it yields CASSGTSSYNEQFF. Filled out from reference TRBV7-2 and TRBJ2-1, the complete variable domain reads GAGVSQSPSNKVTEKGKDVELRCDPISGHTALYWYRQSLGQGLEFLIYFQGNSAPDKSGLPSDRFSAERTGGSVSTLTIQRTQQEDSAVYLCASSGTSSYNEQFFGPGTRLTVL.

This clone was detected only once. The chain employs TRBV19 and TRBJ2-2, with 8 bases matching TRBD1. Germline CDR1 reads LNHDA; CDR2 reads SQIVND (reference sequence). This CDR3 region has 13 residues. The trim removed 3 bases at V and 8 bases at J, leaving 2 bases unmatched. CDR3: CASSIRGQGELFF. CDR3 nucleotides: TGTGCCAGTAGTATCAGGGGGCAAGGGGAGCTGTTTTTT.

The V gene is TRBV11-2, the J gene TRBJ1-1; D gene ambiguous. CDR3 size: 15 residues. Trimming removed 6 bases from V and 7 bases from J, with 21 bases in between. CDR1 and CDR2 (germline): SGHAT, FQNNGV. CDR3 residues: CASRSISERAYEAFF. CDR3 DNA sequence: TGTGCCAGCAGGTCGATATCGGAGAGGGCCTATGAAGCTTTCTTT. Together with reference TRBV11-2 and TRBJ1-1, the CDR3 gives the full variable domain: EAGVAQSPRYKIIEKRQSVAFWCNPISGHATLYWYQQILGQGPKLLIQFQNNGVVDDSQLPKDRFSAERLKGVDSTLKIQPAKLEDSAVYLCASRSISERAYEAFFGQGTRLTVV.

V usage is TRBV7-2 and J usage is TRBJ2-1; 9 bases align to TRBD2. There are 16 residues in the CDR3. Germline CDR1 is SGHTA and CDR2 is FQGNSA. Trimming at V came to 5 bases and at J to 5 bases, leaving 10 bases not matched to a gene. The CDR3 DNA is TGTGCCAGCAGCGCCTTAGGCGGGAGGGCAAACAATGAGCAGTTCTTC. Protein sequence: CASSALGGRANNEQFF.

The chain is built from TRBV6-2 or TRBV6-3 and TRBJ1-1, with a weak D call TRBD1 (5 bases). The germline CDR1 and CDR2 sequences are MNHEY and SVGEGT. Trimming stripped 2 bases from V and 11 bases from J, with 12 bases between. The CDR3 covers 12 residues. CDR3 DNA sequence: TGTGCCAGCAGTTACGGCAGGGCCCGGGCTTTCTTT. Its translation is CASSYGRARAFF.

The chain carries TRBV30 and TRBJ2-7; 8 bases are shared with TRBD2. Per the germline V gene, CDR1 is GTSNPN and CDR2 is SVGIG (reference sequence). Germline trimming cut 7 bases from V and 0 bases from J; bases unmatched to any gene: 8. The CDR3 length is 14 residues. The CDR3 reads CAFSGGRSSYEQYF. The CDR3 DNA sequence: TGTGCCTTCAGCGGGGGACGGAGCTCCTACGAGCAGTACTTC.

The V call is TRBV25-1, the J call TRBJ2-7, with 7 positions matching TRBD2. From germline, CDR1 is MGHDK and CDR2 SYGVNS. There are 13 residues in the CDR3. J lost 1 base, V lost 6 bases, and 3 bases had no gene match. This chain's CDR3 is CASRREGSYEQYF. The DNA of the CDR3 is TGTGCCAGCAGAAGGGAGGGTTCCTACGAGCAGTACTTC.

DNA of the CDR3: TGTGCCAGCAGCTCGACAGATAAGAACACTGAAGCTTTCTTT. Translation: CASSSTDKNTEAFF. The V call is TRBV7-6, the J call TRBJ1-1; possibly TRBD1 for D (5 bases). The CDR3 has 14 residues. Germline V gives CDR1 SGHVS, CDR2 FNYEAQ. The V end lost 4 bases, the J end lost 1 base, and 10 bases lay between the germline ends.

The chain links TRBV19 to TRBJ1-6, with 11 bases that match TRBD1. CDR3 size: 15 residues. Unmatched junction bases numbered 6, after V lost 8 bases and J lost 6 bases. The germline CDR1 and CDR2 sequences are LNHDA and SQIVND (reference sequence). The CDR3 bases are TGTGCCAGTCGCCGGGACAGGGGGTTTAATTCACCCCTCCACTTT. Its protein is CASRRDRGFNSPLHF. Filled out from reference TRBV19 and TRBJ1-6, the complete variable domain reads DGGITQSPKYLFRKEGQNVTLSCEQNLNHDAMYWYRQDPGQGLRLIYYSQIVNDFQKGDIAEGYSVSREKKESFPLTVTSAQKNPTAFYLCASRRDRGFNSPLHFGNGTRLTVT.

The V gene is TRBV6-5, the J gene TRBJ1-1; D unresolved. The CDR3 has 16 amino acids. The V and J ends lost 2 bases and 3 bases respectively, with 16 bases between them. Germline V gives CDR1 MNHEY, CDR2 SVGAGI. CDR3 in amino acids: CASSYGSHLGDTEAFF. CDR3 coding DNA: TGTGCCAGCAGTTACGGGTCCCATCTGGGCGACACTGAAGCTTTCTTT.

The V gene is TRBV10-1, the J gene TRBJ2-3; 11 nucleotides line up with TRBD2. Per the germline V gene, CDR1 is WNHNN and CDR2 is SYGVQD (reference sequence). V lost 5 bases and J lost 0; bases outside the gene matches: 1. This CDR3 spans 15 amino acids. In DNA, the CDR3 is TGCGCCAGCAGTAGGACTAGCGGGAGCACAGATACGCAGTATTTT. Protein sequence: CASSRTSGSTDTQYF.

This clone was counted a few times. This chain links TRBV4-1 with TRBJ2-2; TRBD2 matches at 12 bases. Germline assignment: CDR1 MGHRA and CDR2 YSYEKL. The J segment lost 4 bases and the V segment lost 3 bases, leaving 0 bases of the junction unmatched. This CDR3 has 15 residues. In DNA, the CDR3 is TGCGCCAGCAGCCAGACTAGCGGGAGCACCGGGGAGCTGTTTTTT. Translating it yields CASSQTSGSTGELFF.

V and J are TRBV6-5 and TRBJ2-2, with D maybe TRBD2 (6 bases). Per germline, CDR1 MNHEY and CDR2 SVGAGI. Deletions cut 8 bases from V and 4 bases from J, with 17 bases between. This CDR3 contains 15 residues. The CDR3 reads CASSLEEGSTGELFF. CDR3 nucleotides: TGTGCCAGCTCACTTGAGGAGGGTTCCACCGGGGAGCTGTTTTTT.

The J gene is TRBJ1-5, the V gene TRBV18, with 10 nucleotides matching TRBD1. The CDR3 is made up of 16 amino acids. With 5 bases clipped from V and 6 bases from J, the junction kept 10 bases outside the gene matches. Germline V CDR1 and CDR2: KGHSH, LQKENI. CDR3 DNA: TGTGCCAGCTCATCCCGGGACAGGGGTAAGGGTCAGCCCCAGCATTTT. Translation: CASSSRDRGKGQPQHF.

This rearrangement joins TRBV5-4 to TRBJ2-7, with 8 bases identical to TRBD1. CDR1 and CDR2 (germline): SGHNT, YYREEE (reference sequence). V shed 0 bases and J 6 bases; nucleotides not matched to a gene: 14. The CDR3 covers 17 residues. The chain's CDR3 is CASSLASGQGAGGEQYF. CDR3 nucleotide sequence: TGTGCCAGCAGCTTGGCCTCGGGGCAGGGGGCGGGCGGCGAGCAGTACTTC.

This clone has just a few counts. The chain couples TRBV5-5 to TRBJ2-7; possible D gene TRBD1, 5 bases. This CDR3 is built from 14 residues. Between the trimmed V and J ends, which lost 8 bases and 6 bases, there was a span of 21 bases. In germline, CDR1 is SGHKS, CDR2 YYEKEE (reference sequence). The CDR3 sequence is CASLATQGLGEQYF. Written as DNA, the CDR3 is TGTGCCAGTCTCGCCACTCAGGGTCTCGGCGAGCAGTACTTC.

The chain employs TRBV4-3 and TRBJ2-7; 11 nucleotides line up with TRBD2. Germline V gene sequence: CDR1 LGHNA, CDR2 YSLEER. The CDR3 is made up of 16 amino acids. With V trimmed by 0 bases and J by 1 base, 2 bases remained unmatched. CDR3 coding DNA: TGCGCCAGCAGCCAAGATAGGACTAGCGGGTCCTACGAGCAGTACTTC. Translating it yields CASSQDRTSGSYEQYF.

A few counts support this clone. V and J are TRBV5-1 and TRBJ2-5; 7 bases align to TRBD1. CDR3 size: 14 residues. The germline CDR1 and CDR2 sequences are SGHRS and YFSETQ. Unmatched junction bases numbered 7, after V lost 4 bases and J lost 4 bases. Written as DNA, the CDR3 is TGCGCCAGCAGCCGGGACAGTGGGCGAGAGACCCAGTACTTC. Encoded protein: CASSRDSGRETQYF.

This clone was observed once. The CDR3: CASSLVVSGAGTYEQYF. For the CDR3, the DNA is TGTGCCAGCAGCTTAGTCGTCTCTGGCGCAGGAACCTACGAGCAGTACTTC. This chain links TRBV7-8 with TRBJ2-7; unclear D gene. The CDR3 consists of 17 residues. CDR1 is SGHVS and CDR2 is FQNEAQ in the germline V gene. The V gene lost 1 base and the J gene lost 2 bases, with 18 bases spanning the gap.

This rearrangement joins TRBV28 to TRBJ2-5; 8 bases are shared with TRBD2. With V trimmed by 7 bases and J by 5 bases, 12 bases remained unmatched. Germline V gives CDR1 MDHEN, CDR2 SYDVKM. The CDR3 runs to 15 residues. The CDR3 nucleotides are TGTGCCAGCAAGGAGGGGGGTAGCGGGACTGAGACCCAGTACTTC. Its translation is CASKEGGSGTETQYF.

V gene TRBV11-3 combines with J gene TRBJ1-1; TRBD1 agrees at 7 bases. CDR1 and CDR2 (germline): SGHNT, YENEEA. This CDR3 is 15 amino acids long. V shed 7 bases and J 3 bases; nucleotides not matched to a gene: 11. The CDR3 is CASTIQQGRDTEAFF. In DNA form, the CDR3 reads TGTGCCAGCACCATACAACAGGGGCGAGACACTGAAGCTTTCTTT.

This sequence joins TRBV7-2 and TRBJ1-2, with 8 bases aligning to TRBD1. After removal of 5 bases from V and 4 bases from J, the junction contained 9 bases not matched to a gene. Looked up from germline, CDR1 is SGHTA and CDR2 is FQGNSA. The CDR3 runs to 15 residues. The CDR3 loop is CASSPGQARLYGYTF. Written as DNA, the CDR3 is TGTGCCAGCAGCCCGGGACAGGCAAGACTCTATGGCTACACCTTC. Together with reference TRBV7-2 and TRBJ1-2, the CDR3 gives the full variable domain: GAGVSQSPSNKVTEKGKDVELRCDPISGHTALYWYRQSLGQGLEFLIYFQGNSAPDKSGLPSDRFSAERTGGSVSTLTIQRTQQEDSAVYLCASSPGQARLYGYTFGSGTRLTVV.

The rearrangement uses TRBV25-1 and TRBJ1-2, with 7 positions matching TRBD1. The CDR3 runs 13 residues. J was trimmed by 4 bases and V by 2 bases; bases with no gene match: 1. Germline values: CDR1 MGHDK, CDR2 SYGVNS. In DNA form, the CDR3 reads TGTGCCAGCAGTGAACGGGACAGCTATGGCTACACCTTC. It specifies CASSERDSYGYTF.